This TCR beta chain was sequenced in a study of T cell repertoires in cytomegalovirus infection. The wider study: Shared public TCR beta signatures pointed to both CMV infection and a matching HLA type.

This clonotype was observed a few times. The antigen remains unidentified. MiXCR, applied by TCRdb to the reads, yields one record per CDR3 protein. The sample contains some 54,000 distinct CDR3 sequences, about 19% of which appear only once. The CDR3 sequence is 16 residues long. Germline CDR1 LGHNA, CDR2 YSLEER. Trimming left V 3 bases short and J 5 bases short, with 20 bases between. Study-level points and caveats: In two of eight donors, the top clonotype was HLA-C-restricted CMV-specific. The study identified carriers of CMV plus the relevant HLA from cumulative public TCR beta family frequency.

The receptor comes from a human donor in good health (CMV status not recorded). Some clones in this sample may be carry-over from other donors' samples. The chain has TRBV4-3 and TRBJ2-7, with a weak D call TRBD2 (8 bases). Sample: CD8+ T cells from cultured PBMCs, taken from culture after CMV antigen stimulation. The CDR3 bases are TGCGCCAGCAGCCACCTCGGGAGGGGGCGAGAAAACGAGCAGTACTTC. Translating gives CASSHLGRGRENEQYF.